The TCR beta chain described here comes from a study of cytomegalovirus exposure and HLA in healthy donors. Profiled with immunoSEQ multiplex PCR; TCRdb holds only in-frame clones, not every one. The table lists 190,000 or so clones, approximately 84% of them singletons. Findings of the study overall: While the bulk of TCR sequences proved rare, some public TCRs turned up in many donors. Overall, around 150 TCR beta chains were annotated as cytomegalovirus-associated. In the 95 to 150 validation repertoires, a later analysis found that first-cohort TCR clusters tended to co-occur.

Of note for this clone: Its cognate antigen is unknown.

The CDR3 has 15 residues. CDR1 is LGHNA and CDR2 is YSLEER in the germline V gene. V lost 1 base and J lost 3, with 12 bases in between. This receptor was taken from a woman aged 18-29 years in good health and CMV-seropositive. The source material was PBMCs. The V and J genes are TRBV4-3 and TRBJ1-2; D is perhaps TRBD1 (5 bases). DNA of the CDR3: TGCGCCAGCAGCCAAGTAGTATGGGGGGACTATGGCTACACCTTC. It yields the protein CASSQVVWGDYGYTF.